The 28 T cell receptor beta chains listed next were all sequenced from one sample in a study of breast tumors, draining lymph nodes, adjacent tissues. Breast cancer patients provided tissue from their axillary draining lymph nodes. MiXCR was run by TCRdb on the multiplex PCR reads, yielding one entry per CDR3 protein. The table has approximately 210,000 distinct CDR3 sequences, less than 40% seen once; the top ten hold approximately 4%. Sequencing was carried out using axillary lymph node tissue. The receptors were sampled from a female donor with breast cancer. Some clones in this sample may be carry-over from other donors' samples.

This clonotype was observed a few times. A much larger clone sits a single nucleotide away, making a read error possible. Without the conserved terminal phenylalanine or tryptophan, this CDR3 likely stems from a read error. V gene TRBV7-3 combines with J gene TRBJ2-5, with a weak D call TRBD2 (5 bases). The CDR3 totals 14 residues. Germline loops: CDR1 SGHTA, CDR2 FQGTGA. The germline V and J ends were trimmed by 0 bases and 1 base, with 6 bases remaining between them. This chain's CDR3 is CASSLTGVQETQYL. The CDR3 DNA follows: TGTGCCAGCAGCTTAACGGGAGTCCAAGAGACCCAGTACCTC.

This clonotype was seen only once. At one of its ends the junction is not consistent with the germline gene, which may arise from a read error. This chain links TRBV7-8 with TRBJ2-7; 7 bases are a match to TRBD2. Germline CDR1 reads SGHVS; CDR2 reads FQNEAQ. The CDR3 sequence is 15 residues long. Written as DNA, the CDR3 is TGCGCCAGCAGCCAAGGTGGCAGGGAGGGAGACGAGCAGTACTTC. Protein product: CASSQGGREGDEQYF.

Many counts were recorded for this clonotype. This CDR3 reads CASSLQRAAYEQYF. Written as DNA, the CDR3 is TGTGCCAGCAGCTTACAGAGAGCGGCCTACGAGCAGTACTTC. The chain links TRBV7-2 to TRBJ2-7, with D perhaps TRBD2 (5 bases). Trimming removed 2 bases at V and 2 bases at J, with 10 bases between. Germline assignment: CDR1 SGHTA and CDR2 FQGNSA. The CDR3 length is 14 residues.

Note on this clonotype: A much larger clonotype is one base distant, so this may be a read error. The chain uses TRBV12-3 or TRBV12-4 and TRBJ2-7; 9 bases line up with TRBD2. This CDR3 spans 14 amino acids. The J segment lost 4 bases and the V segment lost 3 bases, leaving 4 bases of the junction unmatched. The CDR3 DNA is TGTGCCAGCAGTTTCAGTGCGGGAGGGTACGAGCAGTACTTC. It yields the protein CASSFSAGGYEQYF.

Of note for this clonotype: This may stem from a read error, because a much larger clone lies one nucleotide away. This rearrangement joins TRBV12-5 to TRBJ2-1; D unclear. CDR1 and CDR2 from the germline V gene are LGHNT and FRNRAP. With 3 bases removed from V and 6 bases from J, the gap between germline ends came to 18 bases. The CDR3 consists of 16 residues. CDR3 in amino acids: CASGFVVVGMVNEQFF. The CDR3 DNA is TGTGCTAGTGGTTTCGTAGTGGTAGGGATGGTCAATGAGCAGTTCTTC. The full variable domain, its missing parts supplied by reference TRBV12-5 and TRBJ2-1, is DARVTQTPRHKVTEMGQEVTMRCQPILGHNTVFWYRQTMMQGLELLAYFRNRAPLDDSGMPKDRFSAEMPDATLATLKIQPSEPRDSAVYFCASGFVVVGMVNEQFFGPGTRLTVL.

Notes on this clonotype: A much larger clone differs by one base, so this may be a read error. The chain links TRBV6-4 to TRBJ2-7; no definite D call. The germline gives CDR1 MRHNA, CDR2 SNTAGT. Between the trimmed V and J ends, which lost 9 bases and 7 bases, there was a span of 13 bases. This CDR3 is 11 amino acids long. This chain's CDR3 is CARRQGREQYF. In DNA, the CDR3 is TGTGCCAGAAGACAAGGTAGGGAGCAGTACTTC.

The chain joins TRBV2 to TRBJ1-6, with D perhaps TRBD1 (6 bases). The length of the CDR3 is 16 residues. V was clipped by 2 bases and J by 10 bases, with 18 bases between them. CDR1 is SNHLY and CDR2 is FYNNEI in the germline V gene. The CDR3 DNA follows: TGTGCCAGCAGTGAATCGGGGGCAGGTCTCAAATCACCCCTCCACTTT. Translation gives CASSESGAGLKSPLHF.

This clonotype appeared many times. This chain links TRBV2 with TRBJ2-7, with a weak D call TRBD1 (6 bases). The germline CDR1 and CDR2 sequences are SNHLY and FYNNEI. The CDR3 contains 15 residues. V was cut by 3 bases and J by 3 bases, with 15 bases left in between. CDR3 region: CASSELTGHYYEQYF. The DNA for the CDR3 is TGTGCCAGCAGTGAGCTAACGGGACACTACTACGAGCAGTACTTC.

About this clonotype: A much larger clonotype is one base distant, so this may be a read error. V is TRBV13 and J is TRBJ2-3; D is possibly TRBD2 (6 bases). The germline V gene has CDR1 PRHDT and CDR2 FYEKMQ (reference sequence). The length of the CDR3 is 15 residues. CDR3 loop: CASGSRPAGQDTQYF. The CDR3 DNA reads as TGCGCCAGCGGATCTCGACCAGCGGGCCAAGATACGCAGTATTTT.

This clonotype was detected many times. V gene TRBV7-8 combines with J gene TRBJ2-2; 13 bases map to TRBD2. Germline V lookup: CDR1 SGHVS, CDR2 FQNEAQ. This CDR3 comprises 17 residues. J lost 4 bases, V lost 5 bases, and 7 bases had no gene match. CDR3 region: CASSPRTSGGGTGELFF. CDR3 sequence (DNA): TGTGCCAGCAGCCCCCGGACTAGCGGGGGAGGCACCGGGGAGCTGTTTTTT. Using reference TRBV7-8 and TRBJ2-2 for the parts outside the CDR3, the full variable domain is GAGVSQSPRYKVAKRGQDVALRCDPISGHVSLFWYQQALGQGPEFLTYFQNEAQLDKSGLPSDRFFAERPEGSVSTLKIQRTQQEDSAVYLCASSPRTSGGGTGELFFGEGSRLTVL.

This clonotype was seen repeatedly, ten times or more. The J gene is TRBJ1-2, the V gene TRBV2; 10 nucleotides line up with TRBD1. V gave up 6 bases and J gave up 6 bases; unmatched junction bases: 4. The CDR3 contains 13 residues. The germline CDR1 and CDR2 sequences are SNHLY and FYNNEI. CDR3 protein: CASRGQGFDGYTF. The CDR3 DNA sequence: TGTGCCAGCAGGGGACAGGGGTTTGATGGCTACACCTTC.

The sample holds many counts of this clonotype. This chain connects TRBV20-1 to TRBJ1-2; tentative D call: TRBD1 (6 bases). Germline CDR1 reads DFQATT; CDR2 reads SNEGSKA (reference sequence). Between the trimmed V and J ends, which lost 0 bases and 4 bases, there was a span of 21 bases. CDR3 length: 17 amino acids. This CDR3 is CSARDNNRAQSPYGYTF. The CDR3 DNA reads as TGCAGTGCTAGAGATAATAACAGGGCACAGTCCCCCTATGGCTACACCTTC.

Many counts were recorded for this clonotype. At one boundary the junction diverges from the germline segment, which might be a read error. This chain uses TRBV7-8 with TRBJ1-2; 9 bases fit TRBD1. The CDR3 loop spans 15 amino acids. Germline lookup yields CDR1 SGHVS and CDR2 FQNEAQ. CDR3: CASSMDRGSNYGYPF. CDR3 coding DNA: TGTGCCAGCAGCATGGACAGGGGATCTAACTATGGCTACCCCTTC.

Of note for this clonotype: One base away lies a much larger clone, so this may be a sequencing read error. The rearrangement uses TRBV20-1 and TRBJ2-1; 13 positions agree with TRBD2. CDR1 DFQATT and CDR2 SNEGSKA come from the germline V gene (reference sequence). The CDR3 covers 18 residues. The CDR3 reads CSAPPGLAGLGSYSEQFF. CDR3 in DNA: TGCAGTGCTCCTCCGGGACTAGCGGGACTTGGCTCCTACAGTGAGCAGTTCTTC.

The table lists this clonotype with a few counts. The germline gene is not matched at one end of the junction; a read error may be the cause. The chain links TRBV5-1 to TRBJ2-5; 10 nucleotides match TRBD1. The CDR3 totals 15 residues. The germline gives CDR1 SGHRS, CDR2 YFSETQ. CDR3 protein: CAGSDPTGGLETQYF. In nucleotides, the CDR3 is TGCGCCGGCAGCGACCCGACAGGGGGCTTGGAGACCCAGTACTTC.

This clonotype was counted ten times or more. The chain joins TRBV7-9 to TRBJ2-5, with D perhaps matching TRBD2 (5 bases). The germline gives CDR1 SEHNR, CDR2 FQNEAQ (reference sequence). The ends were cut back, 0 bases at V and 5 bases at J, with 13 bases in the middle. This CDR3 spans 15 amino acids. CDR3 DNA: TGTGCCAGCAGCTTAGCGCTTAACGGCGGGGAGACCCAGTACTTC. It yields the protein CASSLALNGGETQYF. The full variable domain, its missing parts supplied by reference TRBV7-9 and TRBJ2-5, is DTGVSQNPRHKITKRGQNVTFRCDPISEHNRLYWYRQTLGQGPEFLTYFQNEAQLEKSRLLSDRFSAERPKGSFSTLEIQRTEQGDSAMYLCASSLALNGGETQYFGPGTRLLVL.

This clonotype has a count of ten or more. The gene calls are TRBV10-3 and TRBJ1-3; D gene ambiguous. The CDR3 is made up of 13 amino acids. V was clipped by 6 bases and J by 0 bases, with 6 bases between them. Germline assignment: CDR1 ENHRY and CDR2 SYGVKD. In nucleotides, the CDR3 is TGTGCCATCAGCAAGAACTCTGGAAACACCATATATTTT. Translated: CAISKNSGNTIYF.

In its sample, this clonotype was seen many times. V usage is TRBV7-2 and J usage is TRBJ1-3; 7 bases are a match to TRBD1. V lost 5 bases and J lost 2; bases outside the gene matches: 0. The V gene's germline CDR1 is SGHTA and CDR2 FQGNSA. The CDR3 has 13 amino acids. Here the CDR3 reads CASSQGAGNTIYF. The CDR3 DNA reads TGTGCCAGCAGCCAGGGGGCTGGAAACACCATATATTTT.

This clonotype was recorded at least ten times. One end of the junction fails to match germline, which may point to a read error. This sequence joins TRBV5-1 and TRBJ1-1; D is unresolved. The germline CDR1 and CDR2 sequences are SGHRS and YFSETQ. The CDR3 loop spans 11 amino acids. The CDR3 DNA follows: TGTGCCAGCAGCCTAAACACTGAAGCTTTCTTT. Protein sequence: CASSLNTEAFF. Combining the CDR3 with reference TRBV5-1 and TRBJ1-1 gives the whole variable domain KAGVTQTPRYLIKTRGQQVTLSCSPISGHRSVSWYQQTPGQGLQFLFEYFSETQRNKGNFPGRFSGRQFSNSRSEMNVSTLELGDSALYLCASSLNTEAFFGQGTRLTVV.

This clonotype was picked up a small number of times. This may be a read error: a much more frequent sequence differs by one nucleotide. The V call is TRBV20-1, the J call TRBJ2-5; D gene unclear. CDR1 DFQATT and CDR2 SNEGSKA come from the germline V gene (reference sequence). The CDR3 is made up of 14 amino acids. CDR3 nucleotides: TGCAGTGCTAGACGAGAGGCGGTACAAGCGACCCAGTACTTC. This gives the protein CSARREAVQATQYF.

This clonotype appeared many times. A much larger clone differs from this one at a single base, so this may be a read error. The V call is TRBV11-2, the J call TRBJ2-5; 11 nucleotides line up with TRBD2. Germline V gene lookup returns CDR1 SGHAT and CDR2 FQNNGV. The V and J ends lost 5 bases and 5 bases, in that order; junction bases with no gene match: 7. There are 15 residues in the CDR3. CDR3 protein: CASSPTSGTRETQYF. CDR3 sequence (DNA): TGTGCCAGCAGCCCGACTAGCGGGACCCGGGAGACCCAGTACTTC.

V gene TRBV2 combines with J gene TRBJ1-1; TRBD1 might be the D (5 bases). CDR3 length: 15 amino acids. V was shortened by 7 bases and J by 0 bases, with 15 bases between the two germline ends. Germline assignment: CDR1 SNHLY and CDR2 FYNNEI. The CDR3 bases are TGTGCCAGCATCCCAACCGGGACGGTGAACACTGAAGCTTTCTTT. It codes for CASIPTGTVNTEAFF.

This clonotype was found many times. The chain uses TRBV12-3 or TRBV12-4 and TRBJ1-5; D possibly corresponds to TRBD1 (5 bases). With 3 bases removed from V and 4 bases from J, the gap between germline ends came to 13 bases. This CDR3 comprises 15 residues. CDR3 bases: TGTGCCAGCAGTTTGGGGTCCGGGGCTAATCAGCCCCAGCATTTT. Protein: CASSLGSGANQPQHF.

A word on this clonotype: Given a much more abundant clone one base away, this may be a read error. The chain couples TRBV14 to TRBJ2-7; 14 bases line up with TRBD2. The CDR3 length is 19 residues. The V gene end was trimmed by 4 bases and the J gene end by 6 bases; junction bases not matched to a gene: 17. Germline CDR1 SGHDN, CDR2 FVKESK. The CDR3 region has the DNA TGTGCCAGCAGCCGGGGACTAGCGGGAGTCTTTATTTCGACCTGCGAGCAGTACTTC. Amino acids: CASSRGLAGVFISTCEQYF.

This clonotype appeared many times. The chain is built from TRBV6-2 or TRBV6-3 and TRBJ2-5, with D perhaps matching TRBD2 (6 bases). V was pared by 6 bases and J by 5 bases, with 13 bases between. CDR3 size: 13 residues. Germline CDR1 and CDR2: MNHEY and SVGEGT. The CDR3 loop reads CASSGGPKETQYF. The CDR3 DNA sequence: TGTGCCAGCAGCGGGGGACCGAAGGAGACCCAGTACTTC.

On this clonotype: A much larger clone lies one base from this, so it may be a read error. The chain carries TRBV11-3 and TRBJ2-7; tentative D call: TRBD1 (6 bases). The CDR3 contains 14 residues. Per germline, CDR1 SGHNT and CDR2 YENEEA. The CDR3 is CASSQEWGRAGQYF. The CDR3 coding sequence is TGCGCCAGCAGCCAAGAGTGGGGGCGGGCCGGGCAGTACTTC.

A few counts support this clonotype. This chain links TRBV6-5 with TRBJ2-2; 8 bases match TRBD2. The CDR3 is 16 amino acids. The V gene's germline CDR1 is MNHEY and CDR2 SVGAGI. Losses at the gene ends were 5 bases for V and 2 bases for J; bases not matched to a gene: 7. CDR3 residues: CASSPPGLGNTGELFF. CDR3 sequence (DNA): TGTGCCAGCAGTCCCCCGGGACTAGGTAACACCGGGGAGCTGTTTTTT.

The chain carries TRBV5-5 and TRBJ2-2; TRBD1 matches 11 bases. V gave up 0 bases and J gave up 4 bases; unmatched junction bases: 8. In germline, CDR1 is SGHKS, CDR2 YYEKEE (reference sequence). This CDR3 has 18 residues. DNA for the CDR3: TGTGCCAGCAGCTTGGCTGTGGGACAGGGGGGAATCACCGGGGAGCTGTTTTTT. Translating it yields CASSLAVGQGGITGELFF.